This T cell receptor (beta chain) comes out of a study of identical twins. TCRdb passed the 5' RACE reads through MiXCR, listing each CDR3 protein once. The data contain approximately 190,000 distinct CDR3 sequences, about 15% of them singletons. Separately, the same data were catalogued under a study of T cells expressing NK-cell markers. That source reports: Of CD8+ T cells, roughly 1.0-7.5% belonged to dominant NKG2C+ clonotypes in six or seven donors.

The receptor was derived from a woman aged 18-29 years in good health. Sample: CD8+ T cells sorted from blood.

This CDR3 is CASSLANRGPDQYF. CDR3 nucleotides: TGTGCCAGCAGCTTGGCCAACAGGGGACCCGATCAGTACTTC. V and J are TRBV5-5 and TRBJ2-4; 7 nucleotides align to TRBD1. Germline-derived CDR1 and CDR2 are SGHKS and YYEKEE (reference sequence). V gave up 0 bases and J gave up 12 bases; unmatched junction bases: 9. The CDR3 is 14 amino acids.